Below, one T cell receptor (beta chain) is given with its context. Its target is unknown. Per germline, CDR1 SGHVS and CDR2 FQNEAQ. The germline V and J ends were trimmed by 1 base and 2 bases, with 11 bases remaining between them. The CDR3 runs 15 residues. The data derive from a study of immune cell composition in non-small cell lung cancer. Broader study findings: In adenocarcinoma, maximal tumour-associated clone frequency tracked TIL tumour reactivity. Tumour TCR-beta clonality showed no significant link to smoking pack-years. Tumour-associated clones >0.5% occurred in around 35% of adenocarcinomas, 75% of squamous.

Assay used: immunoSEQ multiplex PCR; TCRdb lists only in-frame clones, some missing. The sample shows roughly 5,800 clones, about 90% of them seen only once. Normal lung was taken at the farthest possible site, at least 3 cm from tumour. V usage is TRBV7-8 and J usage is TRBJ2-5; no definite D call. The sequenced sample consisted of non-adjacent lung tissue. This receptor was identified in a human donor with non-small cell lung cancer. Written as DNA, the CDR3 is TGTGCCAGCAGCTTAGGTGTAGCAGCACAAGAGACCCAGTACTTC. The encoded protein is CASSLGVAAQETQYF.